The subject of this entry is one T cell receptor beta chain. The target antigen is unknown. The data derive from a study of T cells in Graves' hyperthyroidism and ophthalmopathy. Amplification targeted TCR beta CDR3 regions from RNA transcripts. First-round RT-PCR with HTBI primers amplified the TCR CDR3 region. TCRdb re-analysed the multiplex PCR reads in MiXCR, keeping a single row per CDR3 protein. The sample comprises 450,000 to 700,000 distinct CDR3 sequences, just over 45% of which are singletons, and around 19% rests with the top ten. Patients with uncontrolled infections, other autoimmune diseases, pregnancy or lactation were excluded. Regarding the study as a whole: Most clonotypes that expanded in the thyroid above 0.001 also showed up in blood.

Trimming left V 6 bases short and J 0 bases short, with 11 bases between. Germline V CDR1 and CDR2: DFQATT, SNEGSKA (reference sequence). This CDR3 is 13 amino acids long. The chain uses TRBV20-1 and TRBJ1-1, with D uncertain. The receptor comes from an adult woman with Graves' disease, either hyperthyroidism or ophthalmopathy (not recorded which). Sequenced: peripheral blood or thyroid tissue (not recorded which). CDR3 sequence reads: CSAKRSLNTEAFF. The CDR3 nucleotides read TGCAGTGCGAAAAGGTCCTTGAACACTGAAGCTTTCTTT.